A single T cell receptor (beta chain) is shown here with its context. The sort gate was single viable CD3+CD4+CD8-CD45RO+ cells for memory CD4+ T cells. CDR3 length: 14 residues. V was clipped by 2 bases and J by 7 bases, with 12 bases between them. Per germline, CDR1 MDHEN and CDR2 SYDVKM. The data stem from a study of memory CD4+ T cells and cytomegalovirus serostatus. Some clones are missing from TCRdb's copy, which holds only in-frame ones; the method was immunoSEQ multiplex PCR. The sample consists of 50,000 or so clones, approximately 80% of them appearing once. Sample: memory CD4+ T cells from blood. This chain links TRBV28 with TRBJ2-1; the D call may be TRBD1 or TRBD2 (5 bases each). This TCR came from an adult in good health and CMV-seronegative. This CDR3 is CASSLSGGGNEQFF. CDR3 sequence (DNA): TGTGCCAGCAGTTTAAGTGGGGGTGGGAATGAGCAGTTCTTC.